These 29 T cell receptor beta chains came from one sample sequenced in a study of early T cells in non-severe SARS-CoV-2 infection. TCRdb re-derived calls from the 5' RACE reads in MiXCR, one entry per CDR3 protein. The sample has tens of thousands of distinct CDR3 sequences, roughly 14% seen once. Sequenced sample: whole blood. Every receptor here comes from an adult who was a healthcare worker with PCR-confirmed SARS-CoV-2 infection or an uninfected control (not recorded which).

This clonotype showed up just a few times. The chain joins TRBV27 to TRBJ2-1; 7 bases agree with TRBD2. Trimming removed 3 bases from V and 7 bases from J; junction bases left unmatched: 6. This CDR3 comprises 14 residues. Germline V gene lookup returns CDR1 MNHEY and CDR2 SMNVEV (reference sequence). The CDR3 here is CASSFSGGPNEQFF. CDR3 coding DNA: TGTGCCAGCAGTTTCTCGGGAGGACCGAATGAGCAGTTCTTC.

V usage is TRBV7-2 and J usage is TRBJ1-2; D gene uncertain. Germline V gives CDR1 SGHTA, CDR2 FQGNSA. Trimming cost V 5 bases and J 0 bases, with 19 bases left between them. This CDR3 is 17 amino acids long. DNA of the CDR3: TGTGCCAGCAGCCCGCCCCTTGGGGTTAAAGCTAACTATGGCTACACCTTC. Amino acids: CASSPPLGVKANYGYTF.

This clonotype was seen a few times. The CDR3 loop is CASSDSGQGPESYEQYF. Here the CDR3 DNA reads TGTGCCAGCAGTGACTCTGGACAGGGTCCAGAATCCTACGAGCAGTACTTC. The chain links TRBV25-1 to TRBJ2-7, with 8 nucleotides matching TRBD1. CDR3 length equals 17 residues. Germline-derived CDR1 and CDR2 are MGHDK and SYGVNS. V lost 3 bases to trimming and J lost 1 base; unmatched junction nucleotides: 11.

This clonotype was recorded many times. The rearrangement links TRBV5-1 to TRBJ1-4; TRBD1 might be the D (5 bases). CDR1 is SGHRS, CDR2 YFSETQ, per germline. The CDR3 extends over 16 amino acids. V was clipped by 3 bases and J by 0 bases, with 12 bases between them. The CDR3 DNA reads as TGCGCCAGCAGCTGGGACGGGAGTGCAACTAATGAAAAACTGTTTTTT. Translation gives CASSWDGSATNEKLFF.

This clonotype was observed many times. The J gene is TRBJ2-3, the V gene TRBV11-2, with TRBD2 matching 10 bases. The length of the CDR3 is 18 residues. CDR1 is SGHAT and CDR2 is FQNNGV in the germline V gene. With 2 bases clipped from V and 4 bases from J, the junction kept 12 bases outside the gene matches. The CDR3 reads CASSLSPGSGRASDTQYF. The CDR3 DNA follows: TGTGCCAGCAGCTTATCTCCGGGGAGCGGGAGGGCCTCAGATACGCAGTATTTT.

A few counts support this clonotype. The CDR3 DNA sequence: TGCGCCAGCAGCAGCAGGGTTGGCAACAATGAGCAGTTCTTC. Its translation: CASSSRVGNNEQFF. The chain carries TRBV5-1 and TRBJ2-1, with D perhaps TRBD1 (5 bases). The germline V and J ends were trimmed by 4 bases and 5 bases, with 13 bases remaining between them. CDR1 is SGHRS, CDR2 YFSETQ, per germline. The length of the CDR3 is 14 residues.

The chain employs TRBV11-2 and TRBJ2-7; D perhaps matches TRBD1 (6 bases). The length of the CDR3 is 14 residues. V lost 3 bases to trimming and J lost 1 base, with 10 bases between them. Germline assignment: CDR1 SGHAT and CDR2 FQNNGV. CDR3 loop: CASSFTGSSYEQYF. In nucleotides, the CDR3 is TGTGCCAGCAGCTTCACAGGGAGTTCCTACGAGCAGTACTTC.

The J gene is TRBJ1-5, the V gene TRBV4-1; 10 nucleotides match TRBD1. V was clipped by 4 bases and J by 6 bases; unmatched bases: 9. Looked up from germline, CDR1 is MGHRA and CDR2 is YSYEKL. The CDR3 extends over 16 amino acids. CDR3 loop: CASSLLVTGGVQPQHF. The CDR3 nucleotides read TGCGCCAGCAGCCTCTTGGTGACAGGGGGCGTTCAGCCCCAGCATTTT.

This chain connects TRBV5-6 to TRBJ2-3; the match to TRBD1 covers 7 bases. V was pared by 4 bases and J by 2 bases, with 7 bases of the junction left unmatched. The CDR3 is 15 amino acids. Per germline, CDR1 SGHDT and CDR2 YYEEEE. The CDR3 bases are TGTGCCAGCAGCACAGGGGACATCTACACAGATACGCAGTATTTT. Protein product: CASSTGDIYTDTQYF. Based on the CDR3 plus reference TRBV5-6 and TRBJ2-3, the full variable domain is DAGVTQSPTHLIKTRGQQVTLRCSPKSGHDTVSWYQQALGQGPQFIFQYYEEEERQRGNFPDRFSGHQFPNYSSELNVNALLLGDSALYLCASSTGDIYTDTQYFGPGTRLTVL.

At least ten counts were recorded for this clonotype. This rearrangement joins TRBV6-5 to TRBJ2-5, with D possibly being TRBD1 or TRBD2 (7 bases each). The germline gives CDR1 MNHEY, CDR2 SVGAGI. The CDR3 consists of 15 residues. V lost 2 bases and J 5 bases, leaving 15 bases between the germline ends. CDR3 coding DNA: TGTGCCAGCAGTTACACAAGGGGGCGGGAGGAGACCCAGTACTTC. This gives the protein CASSYTRGREETQYF.

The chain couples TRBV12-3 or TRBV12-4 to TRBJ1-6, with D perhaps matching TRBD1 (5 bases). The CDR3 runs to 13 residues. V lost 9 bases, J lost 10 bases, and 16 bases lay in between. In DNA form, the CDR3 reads TGTGCCAGTCAGGGTGCCGTTTGGTCACCCCTCCACTTT. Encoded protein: CASQGAVWSPLHF.

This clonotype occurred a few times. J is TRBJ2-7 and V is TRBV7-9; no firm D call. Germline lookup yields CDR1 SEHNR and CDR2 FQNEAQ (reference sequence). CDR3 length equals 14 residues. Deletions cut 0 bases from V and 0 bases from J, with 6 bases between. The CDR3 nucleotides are TGTGCCAGCAGCTTAGCCGGCCTCTCCTACGAGCAGTACTTC. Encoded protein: CASSLAGLSYEQYF.

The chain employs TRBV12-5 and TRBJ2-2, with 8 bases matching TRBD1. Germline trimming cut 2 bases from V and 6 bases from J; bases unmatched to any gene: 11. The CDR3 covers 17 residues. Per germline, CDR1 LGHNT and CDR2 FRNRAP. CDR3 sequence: CASGLPPGQENSGELFF. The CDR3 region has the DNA TGTGCTAGTGGTTTGCCACCGGGACAGGAAAACTCCGGGGAGCTGTTTTTT. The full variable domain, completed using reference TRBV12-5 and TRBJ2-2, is DARVTQTPRHKVTEMGQEVTMRCQPILGHNTVFWYRQTMMQGLELLAYFRNRAPLDDSGMPKDRFSAEMPDATLATLKIQPSEPRDSAVYFCASGLPPGQENSGELFFGEGSRLTVL.

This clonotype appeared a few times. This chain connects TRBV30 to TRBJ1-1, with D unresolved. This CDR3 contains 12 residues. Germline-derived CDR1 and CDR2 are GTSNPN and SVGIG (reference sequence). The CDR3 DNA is TGTGGTGGAGGGAGAATGAACACTGAAGCTTTCTTT. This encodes CGGGRMNTEAFF.

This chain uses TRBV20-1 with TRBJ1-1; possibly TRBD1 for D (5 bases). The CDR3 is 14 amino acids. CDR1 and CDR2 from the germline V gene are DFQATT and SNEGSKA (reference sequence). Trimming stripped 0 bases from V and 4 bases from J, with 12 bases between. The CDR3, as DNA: TGCAGTGCTAGAGATCAGGGAAGCGGCACTGAAGCTTTCTTT. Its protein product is CSARDQGSGTEAFF.

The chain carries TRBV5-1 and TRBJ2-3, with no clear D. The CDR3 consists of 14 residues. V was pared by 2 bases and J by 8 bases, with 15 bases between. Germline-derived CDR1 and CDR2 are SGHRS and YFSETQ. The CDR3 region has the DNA TGCGCCAGCAGCTTAGGTTCTGCCTCCACTACGCAGTATTTT. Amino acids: CASSLGSASTTQYF.

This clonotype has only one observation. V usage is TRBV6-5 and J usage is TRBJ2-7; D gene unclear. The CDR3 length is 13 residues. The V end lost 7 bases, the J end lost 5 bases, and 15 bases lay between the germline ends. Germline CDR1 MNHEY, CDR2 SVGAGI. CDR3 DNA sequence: TGTGCCAGCACCTACTCCAAATTCCACGAGCAGTACTTC. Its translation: CASTYSKFHEQYF.

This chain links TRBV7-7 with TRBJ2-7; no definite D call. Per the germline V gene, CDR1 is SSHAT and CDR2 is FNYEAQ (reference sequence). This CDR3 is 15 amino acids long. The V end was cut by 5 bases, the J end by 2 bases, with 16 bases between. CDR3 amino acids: CASSPSPGLAYEQYF. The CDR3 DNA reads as TGTGCCAGCAGCCCCAGTCCGGGCCTAGCCTACGAGCAGTACTTC.

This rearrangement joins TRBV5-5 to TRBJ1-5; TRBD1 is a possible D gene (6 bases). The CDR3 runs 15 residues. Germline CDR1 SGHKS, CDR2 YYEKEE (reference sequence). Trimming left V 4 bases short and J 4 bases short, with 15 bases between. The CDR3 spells CASSHGAGANQPQHF. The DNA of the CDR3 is TGTGCCAGCAGCCACGGAGCGGGGGCAAATCAGCCCCAGCATTTT. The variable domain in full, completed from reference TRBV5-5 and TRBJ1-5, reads DAGVTQSPTHLIKTRGQQVTLRCSPISGHKSVSWYQQVLGQGPQFIFQYYEKEERGRGNFPDRFSARQFPNYSSELNVNALLLGDSALYLCASSHGAGANQPQHFGDGTRLSIL.

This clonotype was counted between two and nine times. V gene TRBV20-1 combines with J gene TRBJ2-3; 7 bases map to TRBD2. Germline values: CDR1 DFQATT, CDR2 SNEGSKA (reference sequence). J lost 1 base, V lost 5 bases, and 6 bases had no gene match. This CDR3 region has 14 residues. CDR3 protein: CSAEGGQRTDTQYF. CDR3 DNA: TGCAGTGCTGAGGGAGGGCAACGCACAGATACGCAGTATTTT.

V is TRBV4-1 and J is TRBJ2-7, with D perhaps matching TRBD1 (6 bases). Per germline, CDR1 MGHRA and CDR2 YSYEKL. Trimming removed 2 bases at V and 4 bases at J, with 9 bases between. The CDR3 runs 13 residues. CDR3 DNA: TGCGCCAGCAGCCAAACCACAGGGTACGAGCAGTACTTC. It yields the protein CASSQTTGYEQYF.

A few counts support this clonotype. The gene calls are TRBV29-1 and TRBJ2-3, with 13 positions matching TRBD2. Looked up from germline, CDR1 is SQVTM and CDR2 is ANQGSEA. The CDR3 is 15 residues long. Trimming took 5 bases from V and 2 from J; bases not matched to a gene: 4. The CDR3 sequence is CSVTGTSGITDTQYF. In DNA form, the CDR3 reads TGCAGCGTTACCGGGACTAGCGGGATCACAGATACGCAGTATTTT.

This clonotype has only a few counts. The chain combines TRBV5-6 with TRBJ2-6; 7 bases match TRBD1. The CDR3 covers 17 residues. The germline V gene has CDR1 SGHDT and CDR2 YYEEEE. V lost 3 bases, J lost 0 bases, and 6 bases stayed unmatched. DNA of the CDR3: TGTGCCAGCAGCTCGGGACAGTTCGTCTCTGGGGCCAACGTCCTGACTTTC. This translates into CASSSGQFVSGANVLTF.

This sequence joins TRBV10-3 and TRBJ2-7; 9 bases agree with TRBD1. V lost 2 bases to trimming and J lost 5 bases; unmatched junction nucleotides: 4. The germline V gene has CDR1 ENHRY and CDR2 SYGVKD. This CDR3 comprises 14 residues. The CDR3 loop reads CAISEVQGADEQYF. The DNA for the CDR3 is TGTGCCATCAGTGAGGTACAGGGGGCCGACGAGCAGTACTTC.

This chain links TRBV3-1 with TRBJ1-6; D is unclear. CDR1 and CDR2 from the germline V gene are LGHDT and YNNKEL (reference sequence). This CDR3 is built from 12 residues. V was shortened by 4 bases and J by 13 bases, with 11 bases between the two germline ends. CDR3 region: CASSRYGVPLHF. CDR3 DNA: TGTGCCAGCAGCCGGTACGGCGTCCCCCTCCACTTT. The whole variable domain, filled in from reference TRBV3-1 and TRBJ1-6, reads DTAVSQTPKYLVTQMGNDKSIKCEQNLGHDTMYWYKQDSKKFLKIMFSYNNKELIINETVPNRFSPKSPDKAHLNLHINSLELGDSAVYFCASSRYGVPLHFGNGTRLTVT.

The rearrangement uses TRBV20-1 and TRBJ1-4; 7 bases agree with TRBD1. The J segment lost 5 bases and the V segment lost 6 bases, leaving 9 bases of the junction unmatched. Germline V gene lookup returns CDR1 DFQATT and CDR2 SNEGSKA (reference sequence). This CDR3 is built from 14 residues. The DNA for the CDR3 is TGCAGTGCCCCCTTACAGGGGATAAATGAAAAACTGTTTTTT. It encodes CSAPLQGINEKLFF.

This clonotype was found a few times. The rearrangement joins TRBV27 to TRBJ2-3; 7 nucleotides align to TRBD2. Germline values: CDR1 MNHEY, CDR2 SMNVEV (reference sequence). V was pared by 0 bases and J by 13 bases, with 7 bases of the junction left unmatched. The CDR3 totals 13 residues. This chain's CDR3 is CASSLSGLVGKYF. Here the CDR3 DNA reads TGTGCCAGCAGTTTATCAGGACTAGTTGGGAAGTATTTT.

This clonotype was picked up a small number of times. The CDR3 reads CAWSGRDISYNEQFF. CDR3 nucleotide sequence: TGTGCCTGGAGCGGGAGGGACATCTCCTACAATGAGCAGTTCTTC. This rearrangement joins TRBV30 to TRBJ2-1; 8 nucleotides match TRBD2. The J segment lost 0 bases and the V segment lost 3 bases, leaving 4 bases of the junction unmatched. CDR1 GTSNPN and CDR2 SVGIG come from the germline V gene (reference sequence). This CDR3 spans 15 amino acids.

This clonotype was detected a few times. The CDR3: CASSFNRGLGDTEAFF. CDR3 bases: TGTGCCAGCAGCTTCAACAGGGGGCTCGGGGACACTGAAGCTTTCTTT. The chain is built from TRBV7-2 and TRBJ1-1; 9 bases align to TRBD1. The CDR3 is made up of 16 amino acids. V lost 3 bases, J lost 3 bases, and 8 bases stayed unmatched. Germline V CDR1 and CDR2: SGHTA, FQGNSA. Drawing the rest from reference TRBV7-2 and TRBJ1-1, the complete variable domain is GAGVSQSPSNKVTEKGKDVELRCDPISGHTALYWYRQSLGQGLEFLIYFQGNSAPDKSGLPSDRFSAERTGGSVSTLTIQRTQQEDSAVYLCASSFNRGLGDTEAFFGQGTRLTVV.